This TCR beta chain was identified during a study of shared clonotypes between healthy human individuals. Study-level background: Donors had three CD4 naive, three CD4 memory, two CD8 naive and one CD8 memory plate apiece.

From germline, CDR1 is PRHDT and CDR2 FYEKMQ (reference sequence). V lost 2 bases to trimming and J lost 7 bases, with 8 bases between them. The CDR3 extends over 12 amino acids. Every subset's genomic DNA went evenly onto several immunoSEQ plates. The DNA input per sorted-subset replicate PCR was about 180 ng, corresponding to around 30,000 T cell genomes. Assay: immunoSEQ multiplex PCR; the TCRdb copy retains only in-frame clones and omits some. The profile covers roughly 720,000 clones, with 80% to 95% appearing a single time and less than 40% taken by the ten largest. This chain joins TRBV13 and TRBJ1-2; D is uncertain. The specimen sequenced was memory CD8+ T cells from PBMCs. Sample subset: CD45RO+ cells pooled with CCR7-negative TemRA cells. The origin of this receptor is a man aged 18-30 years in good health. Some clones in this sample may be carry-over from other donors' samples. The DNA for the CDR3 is TGTGCCAGCAGCTTAATGGAAGCTGGCTACACCTTC. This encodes CASSLMEAGYTF. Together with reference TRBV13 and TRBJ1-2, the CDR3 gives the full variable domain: AAGVIQSPRHLIKEKRETATLKCYPIPRHDTVYWYQQGPGQDPQFLISFYEKMQSDKGSIPDRFSAQQFSDYHSELNMSSLELGDSALYFCASSLMEAGYTFGSGTRLTVV.